The table lists the clone carrying this T cell receptor (beta chain) with many counts. Antigen specificity is unknown. TCR beta CDR3 regions were amplified from RNA transcripts. Initially, a first-round RT-PCR of the TCR CDR3 employed the HTBI primer set. A single record per CDR3 protein comes from TCRdb applying MiXCR to the multiplex PCR reads. This table has around 350,000 distinct CDR3 sequences, 20% to 30% appearing once. The J segment lost 8 bases and the V segment lost 2 bases, leaving 9 bases of the junction unmatched. CDR1 SGHAT and CDR2 FQNNGV come from the germline V gene. CDR3 length equals 16 residues. The entry originates in a study of T cells in Graves' hyperthyroidism and ophthalmopathy. General study findings and limits: Most clonotypes expanded in the thyroid (above 0.001) were also present in blood.

Hyperthyroidism had been newly diagnosed in patients aged 18 to 65, and its duration was under 2 months. Diagnosis relied on clinical symptoms, serum thyroxine and TRAb, thyroid ultrasound and orbital computed tomography. The receptor comes from a man aged 45-65 years with Graves' hyperthyroidism. The sequencing sample was made of blood. The chain carries TRBV11-2 and TRBJ2-1; 10 bases map to TRBD2. The CDR3 DNA sequence: TGTGCCAGCAGCTTAAGGCTAGCGGGAGCGAAGGATGAGCAGTTCTTC. Its translation is CASSLRLAGAKDEQFF. Full variable domain (outside the CDR3, taken from reference TRBV11-2 and TRBJ2-1): EAGVAQSPRYKIIEKRQSVAFWCNPISGHATLYWYQQILGQGPKLLIQFQNNGVVDDSQLPKDRFSAERLKGVDSTLKIQPAKLEDSAVYLCASSLRLAGAKDEQFFGPGTRLTVL.